This T cell receptor beta chain was sequenced for a study of T-cell reconstitution after alpha-beta-depleted transplantation in children. Study-level results: There were reportedly several hundred expanded graft clones from which alpha-beta T cells came about two months after transplant. Several patients had high TCRbeta diversity at day 60; it came from surviving recipient T cells and thymic progenitors.

In regard to this clonotype: Its cognate antigen is unknown. The junction does not match germline at one end; this may be a read error.

As it was prepared, the TCRbeta library received unique molecular identifiers. MiXCR, applied by TCRdb to the PCR reads, yields one record per CDR3 protein. The sample shows about 110,000 distinct CDR3 sequences, roughly 6.1% of them seen only once. Germline-derived CDR1 and CDR2 are SGDLS and YYNGEE. This CDR3 is 14 amino acids long. The TCR comes from a male patient between 2 and 9 years old who had a stem cell transplant for acute lymphoblastic leukemia, so the T cells may come from the graft donor. The J gene is TRBJ1-2, the V gene TRBV9; a possible D gene is TRBD1 (5 bases). Sequenced material: PBMCs, mostly from graft donor cells, taken 360 days after TCRalphabeta/CD19-depleted stem cell transplant. The chain's CDR3 is CASSVRGGSYGYIF. CDR3 sequence (DNA): TGTGCCAGCAGCGTACGCGGGGGGAGCTATGGCTACATCTTC. The full variable domain, rest sourced from reference TRBV9 and TRBJ1-2, is DSGVTQTPKHLITATGQRVTLRCSPRSGDLSVYWYQQSLDQGLQFLIQYYNGEERAKGNILERFSAQQFPDLHSELNLSSLELGDSALYFCASSVRGGSYGYIFGSGTRLTVV.